This T cell receptor (beta chain) was retrieved from a study of beta chain features in type 1 diabetes. A few counts support this clone. Its antigen is not identified. V gave up 2 bases and J gave up 5 bases, with 15 bases separating them. This CDR3 contains 15 residues. Germline CDR1 reads KGHSH; CDR2 reads LQKENI. General study results and limits: Whether TCRB rearrangement is influenced by HLA type was left unresolved in this analysis. Within the patient group, naive, central memory and Treg TCRB repertoires appeared more similar to each other than within healthy donors. Among type 1 diabetes patients, VDJ junctions had fewer insertions and more deletions. cDNA-based reads could over-represent cells with high TCR expression.

All of the isolated RNA was reverse transcribed, so expressed TCRB transcripts were sequenced. Clones were read by immunoSEQ multiplex PCR, and TCRdb kept only the in-frame ones, dropping some. The table has about 320,000 clones, 14% seen once; the top ten hold about 6.7%. The sample consisted of central memory CD4+ T cells from blood. The chain is built from TRBV18 and TRBJ1-1; D might be TRBD1 (6 bases). This receptor was identified in a young man in good health. The CDR3 region has the DNA TGTGCCAGCTCACCAAATACCAGGGGCACGACTGAAGCTTTCTTT. Translation: CASSPNTRGTTEAFF.